This T cell receptor beta chain is drawn from a study of PD-1 blockade in classical Hodgkin lymphoma. Whole-study results and caveats: Relative to healthy donors, newly diagnosed patients reportedly had lower baseline TCR diversity, which was reported as lower still in relapsed/refractory patients. Those achieving complete response showed baseline diversity like newly diagnosed patients.

Each patient relapsed following autologous stem cell transplantation, and prior brentuximab vedotin exposure differed. The CDR3 totals 14 residues. CDR1 MNHEY and CDR2 SMNVEV come from the germline V gene (reference sequence). Trimming cost V 8 bases and J 1 base; bases outside gene matches: 0. In the case of this clone: Its antigen is unidentified.

Profiling relied on immunoSEQ multiplex PCR, and the TCRdb table lists in-frame clones only, not all of them. The sample contains around 91,000 clones, 81% of which appear only once. The sequence derives from a human donor with classical Hodgkin lymphoma. The material was peripheral blood mononuclear cells (PBMCs), obtained before the second cycle of nivolumab. The chain links TRBV27 to TRBJ2-2; 11 bases are shared with TRBD2. The CDR3 nucleotides are TGTGCCAGCCTAGCGGGGGGGAACACCGGGGAGCTGTTTTTT. It is translated as CASLAGGNTGELFF.